These 26 T cell receptor beta chains share one sample of origin, sequenced in a study of response to subunit inactivated influenza vaccine. TCRdb recomputed calls from the RT-PCR reads with MiXCR, one row per CDR3 protein. Of just under 550,000 distinct CDR3 sequences listed, roughly 23% are singletons. The data were also submitted as part of a second study, on T cells expressing NK-cell markers. This second study notes: The TCR beta cDNA came from 5'RACE template switching with UMIs.

The material was CD4+ T cells sorted from PBMCs, obtained 11 to 12 days after vaccination. These receptor sequences come from a man aged 50 to 60 who received an inactivated influenza vaccine.

The chain combines TRBV12-3 or TRBV12-4 with TRBJ1-2; D unclear. This CDR3 has 13 residues. Between the trimmed V and J ends, which lost 6 bases and 0 bases, there was a span of 8 bases. CDR3 DNA sequence: TGTGCCAGCAGCACTGATACTAACTATGGCTACACCTTC. Residues: CASSTDTNYGYTF.

The rearrangement links TRBV12-3 or TRBV12-4 to TRBJ1-1; possibly TRBD1 for D (6 bases). The CDR3 consists of 14 residues. V dropped 6 bases and J dropped 6 bases, with 17 bases sitting between them. The CDR3 here is CASRDSGGRAEAFF. The CDR3 DNA reads TGTGCCAGCAGGGACAGCGGGGGTAGGGCTGAAGCTTTCTTT.

This chain joins TRBV6-1 and TRBJ2-7; the D gene is possibly TRBD1 (5 bases). CDR3 length equals 13 residues. V lost 4 bases to trimming and J lost 0 bases, with 7 bases between them. CDR1 is MNHNS and CDR2 is SASEGT in the germline V gene. The CDR3 region is CASSVTASYEQYF. The CDR3 DNA sequence: TGTGCCAGCAGTGTGACAGCCTCCTACGAGCAGTACTTC.

CDR3 in DNA: TGCGGCTCGGGGGGTTTTGGCAATCAGCCCCAGCATTTT. It yields the protein CGSGGFGNQPQHF. The gene calls are TRBV20-1 and TRBJ1-5; tentatively, D is TRBD1 (5 bases). The length of the CDR3 is 13 residues. Germline CDR1 is DFQATT and CDR2 is SNEGSKA (reference sequence).

The chain has TRBV18 and TRBJ2-2; D remains unclear. V lost 3 bases and J lost 1, with 6 bases in between. This CDR3 contains 14 residues. The germline gives CDR1 KGHSH, CDR2 LQKENI. CDR3 bases: TGTGCCAGCTCACCGGTCCAGAACACCGGGGAGCTGTTTTTT. This encodes CASSPVQNTGELFF.

In DNA, the CDR3 is TGTGCCAGCAGTTTAGGGACCTACAGGGTCAATGAGCAGTTCTTC. Amino acid sequence: CASSLGTYRVNEQFF. The chain carries TRBV12-3 or TRBV12-4 and TRBJ2-1; tentatively, D is TRBD1 (6 bases). The V end lost 1 base, the J end lost 6 bases, and 13 bases lay between the germline ends. The CDR3 has 15 residues.

The chain employs TRBV4-3 and TRBJ2-7; possible D gene TRBD1, 6 bases. Looked up from germline, CDR1 is LGHNA and CDR2 is YSLEER. The CDR3 loop spans 15 amino acids. Between the trimmed V and J ends, which lost 1 base and 2 bases, there was a span of 12 bases. The CDR3 DNA reads TGCGCCAGCAGCCAAGCTGCGACAGGAGCCTACGAGCAGTACTTC. It yields the protein CASSQAATGAYEQYF.

At least ten counts were recorded for this clonotype. This chain uses TRBV12-3 or TRBV12-4 with TRBJ2-3; tentatively, D is TRBD1 or TRBD2 (5 bases each). The CDR3 extends over 15 amino acids. V was cut by 6 bases and J by 2 bases, with 15 bases left in between. The CDR3 nucleotides read TGTGCCAGCAGCCTAACCGGGACCGTCACAGATACGCAGTATTTT. Encoded protein: CASSLTGTVTDTQYF.

The V and J genes are TRBV6-5 and TRBJ2-1; 13 bases map to TRBD2. V was pared by 4 bases and J by 10 bases, with 7 bases of the junction left unmatched. Germline V lookup: CDR1 MNHEY, CDR2 SVGAGI. The CDR3 has 15 residues. The CDR3 sequence is CASSFRTSGRAEQFF. In nucleotides, the CDR3 is TGTGCCAGCAGTTTTCGCACTAGCGGGAGGGCCGAGCAGTTCTTC.

CDR3 loop: CASSLGDRDWSNYGYTF. The CDR3 DNA follows: TGTGCCAGCAGTTTAGGGGACAGGGATTGGAGTAACTATGGCTACACCTTC. The chain is built from TRBV12-3 or TRBV12-4 and TRBJ1-2; 9 nucleotides agree with TRBD1. V dropped 1 base and J dropped 1; count of bases not matched to a gene: 7. This CDR3 region has 17 residues.

This clonotype was seen only a few times. The gene calls are TRBV7-2 and TRBJ2-4, with no clear D. CDR3 length: 13 residues. Trimming shortened V by 2 bases and J by 5 bases, and 7 bases separated the two germline ends. The germline CDR1 and CDR2 sequences are SGHTA and FQGNSA. The CDR3 loop is CASSLQRENIQYF. The CDR3 nucleotides are TGTGCCAGCAGCTTACAGCGCGAAAACATTCAGTACTTC. Full variable domain (rest looked up from reference TRBV7-2 and TRBJ2-4): GAGVSQSPSNKVTEKGKDVELRCDPISGHTALYWYRQSLGQGLEFLIYFQGNSAPDKSGLPSDRFSAERTGGSVSTLTIQRTQQEDSAVYLCASSLQRENIQYFGAGTRLSVL.

This clonotype has a handful of counts. The chain couples TRBV10-3 to TRBJ2-2, with D tentatively TRBD1 or TRBD2 (5 bases each). V lost 6 bases and J lost 2, with 10 bases in between. This CDR3 contains 14 residues. Germline V gene sequence: CDR1 ENHRY, CDR2 SYGVKD. The CDR3 loop is CAIRGPFNTGELFF. The CDR3, as DNA: TGTGCCATCAGGGGACCGTTCAACACCGGGGAGCTGTTTTTT.

The chain is built from TRBV14 and TRBJ2-7; D is undetermined. The CDR3 loop spans 14 amino acids. CDR1 is SGHDN, CDR2 FVKESK, per germline. V lost 1 base to trimming and J lost 2 bases, with 9 bases between them. CDR3 DNA sequence: TGTGCCAGCAGCCAAGTCACCAGGACCTACGAGCAGTACTTC. Translated: CASSQVTRTYEQYF.

The genes are TRBV27 and TRBJ2-7; weak D call: TRBD2 (6 bases). Trimming took off 6 bases at V and 6 bases at J, with 30 bases between the two ends. In germline, CDR1 is MNHEY, CDR2 SMNVEV (reference sequence). The CDR3 contains 18 residues. The CDR3 DNA follows: TGTGCCAGCAGCAAACGGGGGTCGGCCCTCCTCAGGTTCTTCGAGCAGTACTTC. Its protein product is CASSKRGSALLRFFEQYF.

The V and J genes are TRBV6-1 and TRBJ2-3, with a possible D match to TRBD2 (5 bases). Germline assignment: CDR1 MNHNS and CDR2 SASEGT. The CDR3 covers 14 residues. V lost 3 bases, J lost 1 base, and 8 bases lay in between. The CDR3 DNA follows: TGTGCCAGCAGTGACCTACTAGGCACAGATACGCAGTATTTT. It yields the protein CASSDLLGTDTQYF.

In this sample, this clonotype turned up many times. The chain combines TRBV28 with TRBJ2-2; 9 bases agree with TRBD1. The junction had 5 bases not matched to a gene; V was cut back by 4 bases and J by 5 bases. Germline CDR1 MDHEN, CDR2 SYDVKM. CDR3 size: 15 residues. Here the CDR3 reads CASSWTGVETGELFF. The CDR3 nucleotides are TGTGCCAGCAGTTGGACAGGGGTGGAAACCGGGGAGCTGTTTTTT. Drawing the rest from reference TRBV28 and TRBJ2-2, the complete variable domain is DVKVTQSSRYLVKRTGEKVFLECVQDMDHENMFWYRQDPGLGLRLIYFSYDVKMKEKGDIPEGYSVSREKKERFSLILESASTNQTSMYLCASSWTGVETGELFFGEGSRLTVL.

V gene TRBV10-1 combines with J gene TRBJ2-3; the D gene could be TRBD1 or TRBD2 (6 bases each). The germline V gene has CDR1 WNHNN and CDR2 SYGVQD (reference sequence). Trimming left V 6 bases short and J 2 bases short, with 12 bases between. The CDR3 length is 14 residues. CDR3 protein: CASSPGGDTDTQYF. The CDR3 nucleotides are TGCGCCAGCAGCCCCGGGGGCGACACAGATACGCAGTATTTT.

The table lists this clonotype with a few counts. The V call is TRBV15, the J call TRBJ2-7, with 7 bases that match TRBD1. V lost 2 bases and J lost 1; bases outside the gene matches: 2. There are 14 residues in the CDR3. CDR1 and CDR2 from the germline V gene are LNHNV and YYDKDF (reference sequence). The CDR3 bases are TGTGCCACCAGCAGATCCAGGGGGTCCTACGAGCAGTACTTC. Translated: CATSRSRGSYEQYF.

This clonotype has more than one count but fewer than ten. The V and J genes are TRBV6-1 and TRBJ2-7; 9 nucleotides agree with TRBD1. The V gene end was trimmed by 7 bases and the J gene end by 6 bases; junction bases not matched to a gene: 13. Germline V lookup: CDR1 MNHNS, CDR2 SASEGT. CDR3 length equals 15 residues. CDR3 amino acids: CASKTAGQGGPEQYF. The CDR3 coding sequence is TGTGCCAGCAAAACCGCGGGACAGGGTGGGCCCGAGCAGTACTTC.

This clonotype was recorded many times. This chain connects TRBV20-1 to TRBJ2-7; maybe TRBD2 (7 bases). This CDR3 has 14 residues. Trimming took 5 bases from V and 3 from J, leaving 17 bases between them. CDR1 is DFQATT, CDR2 SNEGSKA, per germline (reference sequence). For the CDR3, the DNA is TGCAGTGCTCCCAAGTCGGGGGGCGTCTACGAGCAGTACTTC. It translates to CSAPKSGGVYEQYF.

The chain has TRBV6-1 and TRBJ1-2; no clear D gene. Trimming cost V 6 bases and J 10 bases, with 21 bases left between them. This CDR3 has 14 residues. Per germline, CDR1 MNHNS and CDR2 SASEGT. In nucleotides, the CDR3 is TGTGCCAGCAGAAATAAGGGCCTCCTCGAGGCCTACACCTTC. Translated, it gives CASRNKGLLEAYTF.

The chain has TRBV30 and TRBJ1-2, with 8 bases that match TRBD1. This CDR3 contains 12 residues. Germline CDR1 and CDR2: GTSNPN and SVGIG (reference sequence). Trimming took 8 bases from V and 4 from J; bases not matched to a gene: 6. The CDR3 is CAGGQAGYGYTF. The CDR3 coding sequence is TGTGCCGGGGGACAGGCTGGCTATGGCTACACCTTC.

This clonotype showed up just a few times. The chain has TRBV5-5 and TRBJ2-5; TRBD1 agrees at 9 bases. The CDR3 runs 15 residues. V trimming: 6 bases; J trimming: 5 bases; junction bases outside the gene matches: 11. CDR1 SGHKS and CDR2 YYEKEE come from the germline V gene (reference sequence). CDR3 region: CASNARGQGRETQYF. CDR3 in DNA: TGTGCCAGCAACGCCCGGGGACAGGGTAGGGAGACCCAGTACTTC.

V and J are TRBV5-4 and TRBJ1-1; the D is unclear. The CDR3 covers 14 residues. Trimming stripped 0 bases from V and 7 bases from J, with 13 bases between. The V gene's germline CDR1 is SGHNT and CDR2 YYREEE (reference sequence). CDR3 DNA sequence: TGTGCCAGCAGCTTGGTAGGGCCGGTGGGTGAAGCTTTCTTT. It encodes CASSLVGPVGEAFF.

This clonotype was seen ten or more times. V gene TRBV29-1 combines with J gene TRBJ2-3; unclear D gene. The V gene lost 6 bases and the J gene lost 1 base, with 11 bases spanning the gap. Germline V gene sequence: CDR1 SQVTM, CDR2 ANQGSEA. This CDR3 has 13 residues. CDR3 loop: CSVEPGGTDTQYF. CDR3 in DNA: TGCAGCGTGGAGCCAGGCGGCACAGATACGCAGTATTTT.

This clonotype was detected only a few times. The rearrangement links TRBV12-3 or TRBV12-4 to TRBJ2-2; D is unclear. V gave up 2 bases and J gave up 9 bases, with 4 bases separating them. This CDR3 has 11 amino acids. The CDR3 reads CASSLIRELFF. The CDR3 DNA is TGTGCCAGCAGTTTAATTAGGGAGCTGTTTTTT.